This T cell receptor beta chain stems from a study of technical replicates of blood from several donors. Trimming took off 8 bases at V and 4 bases at J, with 11 bases between the two ends. The CDR3 length is 12 residues. The germline CDR1 and CDR2 sequences are MGHDK and SYGVNS. This table comes from immunoSEQ multiplex PCR, and its TCRdb copy is limited to in-frame clones, with some not included. This table has tens of thousands of clones, around nine tenths appearing once. The J gene is TRBJ1-2, the V gene TRBV25-1, with TRBD1 as a possible D gene (6 bases). The sample taken for sequencing was PBMCs. The clonotype was recovered from a human donor in good health. Some clones in this sample may be carry-over from other donors' samples. The CDR3 DNA reads as TGTGCCAGCGCTACAGGGCCCTATGGCTACACCTTC. It encodes CASATGPYGYTF.